The source of this T cell receptor (beta chain) is a study of spatial heterogeneity in lung cancer. Time point specified: sample taken at primary tumor resection. Trimming took 5 bases from V and 0 from J, leaving 17 bases between them. Germline-derived CDR1 and CDR2 are DFQATT and SNEGSKA (reference sequence). The CDR3 loop spans 15 amino acids. Study findings and constraints: Expanded alpha and beta TCR counts within tumors tracked tumor mutation counts.

Notes on this clonotype: Its antigen is unidentified.

Each CDR3 protein gets one entry after TCRdb re-called the 5' RACE reads with MiXCR. The sample lists over 25,000 distinct CDR3 sequences; approximately 7% were seen once. V is TRBV20-1 and J is TRBJ2-7; D might be TRBD1 (5 bases). The input for sequencing was lung tumor tissue, taken at surgery. The source of this sequence is a male donor with early-stage non-small cell lung cancer. Written as DNA, the CDR3 is TGCAGTGCTCTGAAGACAGTCGATGCCTCCTACGAGCAGTACTTC. Translation: CSALKTVDASYEQYF.